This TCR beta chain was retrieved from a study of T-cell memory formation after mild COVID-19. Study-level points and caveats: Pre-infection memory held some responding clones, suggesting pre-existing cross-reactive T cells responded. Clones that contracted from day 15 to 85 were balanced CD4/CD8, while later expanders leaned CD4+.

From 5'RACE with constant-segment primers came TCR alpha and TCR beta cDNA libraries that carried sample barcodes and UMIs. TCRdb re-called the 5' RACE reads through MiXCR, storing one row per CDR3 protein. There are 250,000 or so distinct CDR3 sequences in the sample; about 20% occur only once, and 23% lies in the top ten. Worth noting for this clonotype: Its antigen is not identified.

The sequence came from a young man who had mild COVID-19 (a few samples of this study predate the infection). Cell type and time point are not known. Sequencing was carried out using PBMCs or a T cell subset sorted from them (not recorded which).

CDR3 region: CASSPSRESSYNSPLHF. CDR3 nucleotide sequence: TGTGCCAGCTCACCGAGTAGGGAAAGCTCCTATAATTCACCCCTCCACTTT. The V call is TRBV18, the J call TRBJ1-6; unclear D gene. This CDR3 is built from 17 residues. Trimming stripped 3 bases from V and 0 bases from J, with 12 bases between. Per the germline V gene, CDR1 is KGHSH and CDR2 is LQKENI. The variable domain in full, completed from reference TRBV18 and TRBJ1-6, reads NAGVMQNPRHLVRRRGQEARLRCSPMKGHSHVYWYRQLPEEGLKFMVYLQKENIIDESGMPKERFSAEFPKEGPSILRIQQVVRGDSAAYFCASSPSRESSYNSPLHFGNGTRLTVT.